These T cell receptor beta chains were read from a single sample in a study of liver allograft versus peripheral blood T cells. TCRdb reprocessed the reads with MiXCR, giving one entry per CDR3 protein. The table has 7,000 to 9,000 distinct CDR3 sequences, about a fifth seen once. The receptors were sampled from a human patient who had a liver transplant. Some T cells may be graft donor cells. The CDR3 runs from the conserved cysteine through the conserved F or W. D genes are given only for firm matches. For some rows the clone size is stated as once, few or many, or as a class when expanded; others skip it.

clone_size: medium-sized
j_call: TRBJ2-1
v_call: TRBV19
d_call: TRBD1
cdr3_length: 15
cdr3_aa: CASRKDRVNYNEQFF
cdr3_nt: TGTGCCAGTAGGAAGGACAGGGTGAACTACAATGAGCAGTTCTTC

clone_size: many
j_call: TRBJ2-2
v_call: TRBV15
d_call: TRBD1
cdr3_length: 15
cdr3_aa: CATSTNRGRPGELFF
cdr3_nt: TGTGCCACCAGCACAAACAGGGGGCGCCCCGGGGAGCTGTTTTTT

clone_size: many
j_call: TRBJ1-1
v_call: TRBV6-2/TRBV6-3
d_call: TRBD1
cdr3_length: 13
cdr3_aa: CASRRQGNTEAFF
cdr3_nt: TGTGCCAGCAGGCGACAGGGGAACACTGAAGCTTTCTTT

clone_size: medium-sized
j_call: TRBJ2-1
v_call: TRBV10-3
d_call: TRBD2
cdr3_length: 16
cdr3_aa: CAISASGRSRGDEQFF
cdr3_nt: TGTGCCATCAGTGCTAGCGGGAGATCCCGAGGGGATGAGCAGTTCTTC

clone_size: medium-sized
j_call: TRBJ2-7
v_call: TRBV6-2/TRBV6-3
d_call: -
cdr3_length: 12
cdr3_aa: CASSHSVHEQYF
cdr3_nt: TGTGCCAGCAGTCACAGCGTCCACGAGCAGTACTTC

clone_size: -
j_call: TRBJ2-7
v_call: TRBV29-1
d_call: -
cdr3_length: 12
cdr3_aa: CSVAIQGYEQYF
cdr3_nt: TGCAGCGTTGCCATACAGGGCTACGAGCAGTACTTC

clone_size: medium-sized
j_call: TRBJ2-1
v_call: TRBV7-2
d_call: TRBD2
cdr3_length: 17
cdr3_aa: CASSLYSGSSIGNEQFF
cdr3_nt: TGTGCCAGCAGCCTCTATAGCGGGAGTTCGATTGGCAATGAGCAGTTCTTC

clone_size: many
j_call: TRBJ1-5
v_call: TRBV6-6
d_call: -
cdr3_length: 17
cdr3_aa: CASSYSRAQYSNQPQHF
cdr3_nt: TGTGCCAGCAGTTACTCGAGGGCCCAGTATAGCAATCAGCCCCAGCATTTT

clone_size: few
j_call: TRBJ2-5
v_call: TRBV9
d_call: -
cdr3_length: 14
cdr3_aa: CASSVGAREETQYF
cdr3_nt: TGTGCCAGCAGCGTAGGGGCCAGGGAAGAGACCCAGTACTTC

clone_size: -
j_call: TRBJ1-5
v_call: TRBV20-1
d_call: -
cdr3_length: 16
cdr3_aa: CSVGSPGQQSNQPQHF
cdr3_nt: TGCAGTGTAGGTTCCCCAGGACAGCAGAGCAATCAGCCCCAGCATTTT

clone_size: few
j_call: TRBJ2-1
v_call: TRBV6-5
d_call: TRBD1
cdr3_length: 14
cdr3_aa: CASSYRTGDNEQFF
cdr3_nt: TGTGCCAGCAGTTACCGGACAGGGGATAATGAGCAGTTCTTC

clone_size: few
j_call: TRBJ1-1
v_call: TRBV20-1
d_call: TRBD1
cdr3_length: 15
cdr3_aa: CSARDPGTGALGAFF
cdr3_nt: TGCAGTGCTAGAGATCCCGGGACAGGTGCCCTGGGGGCTTTCTTT

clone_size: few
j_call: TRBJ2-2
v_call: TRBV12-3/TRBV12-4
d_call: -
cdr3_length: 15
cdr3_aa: CASSLRAAGTGELFF
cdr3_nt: TGTGCCAGCAGTTTAAGGGCCGCGGGGACCGGGGAGCTGTTTTTT

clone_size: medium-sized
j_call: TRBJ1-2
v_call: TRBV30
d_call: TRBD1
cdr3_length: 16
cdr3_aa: CAWSATMGTGRDGYTF
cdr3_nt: TGTGCCTGGAGTGCCACTATGGGGACAGGGAGGGATGGCTACACCTTC

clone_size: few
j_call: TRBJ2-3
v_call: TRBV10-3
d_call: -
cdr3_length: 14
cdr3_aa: CASRGAGWGDTQYF
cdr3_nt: TGTGCCTCCCGAGGGGCGGGCTGGGGAGATACGCAGTATTTT

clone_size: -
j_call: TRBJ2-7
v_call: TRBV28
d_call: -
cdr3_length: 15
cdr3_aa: CASSLLSSGLGEQYF
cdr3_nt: TGTGCCAGCAGTTTATTGTCCTCGGGGTTGGGCGAGCAGTACTTC

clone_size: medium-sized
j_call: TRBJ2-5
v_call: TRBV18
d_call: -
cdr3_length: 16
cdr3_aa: CASSPARDPGRETQYF
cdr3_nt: TGTGCCAGCTCACCAGCCCGGGACCCGGGGAGGGAGACCCAGTACTTC

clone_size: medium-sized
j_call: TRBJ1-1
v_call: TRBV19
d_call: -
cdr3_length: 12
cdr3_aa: CASSGRHTEAFF
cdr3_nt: TGTGCCAGTTCGGGACGGCACACTGAAGCTTTCTTT

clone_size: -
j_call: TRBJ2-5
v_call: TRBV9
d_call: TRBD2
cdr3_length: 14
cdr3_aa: CASSVAGGSETQYF
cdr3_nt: TGTGCCAGCAGCGTAGCGGGGGGGTCAGAGACCCAGTACTTC

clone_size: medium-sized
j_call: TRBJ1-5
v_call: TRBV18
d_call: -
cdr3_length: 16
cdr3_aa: CASSPYTGGVDQPQHF
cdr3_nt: TGTGCCAGCTCACCCTATACCGGGGGGGTAGATCAGCCCCAGCATTTT

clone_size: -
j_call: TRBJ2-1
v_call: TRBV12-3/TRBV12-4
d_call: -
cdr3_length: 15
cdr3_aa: CASSLETQANNEQFF
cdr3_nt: TGTGCCAGCAGTTTAGAGACTCAGGCTAACAATGAGCAGTTCTTC

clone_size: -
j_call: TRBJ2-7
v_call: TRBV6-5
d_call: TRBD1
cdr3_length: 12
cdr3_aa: CASTDRGHEQYF
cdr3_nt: TGTGCCAGCACCGACAGGGGCCACGAGCAGTACTTC

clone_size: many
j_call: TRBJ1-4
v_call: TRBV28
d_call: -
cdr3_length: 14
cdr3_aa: CASRSVPRQEKLFF
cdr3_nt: TGTGCCAGCAGATCCGTCCCCCGACAGGAAAAACTGTTTTTT

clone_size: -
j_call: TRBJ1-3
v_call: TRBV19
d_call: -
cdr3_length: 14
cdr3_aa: CASSYTGPGNTIYF
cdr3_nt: TGTGCCAGTAGTTATACGGGGCCTGGAAACACCATATATTTT

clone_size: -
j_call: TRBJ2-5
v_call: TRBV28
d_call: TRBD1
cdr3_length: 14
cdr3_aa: CASNSPGTGETQYF
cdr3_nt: TGTGCCAGCAATTCTCCTGGGACAGGGGAGACCCAGTACTTC

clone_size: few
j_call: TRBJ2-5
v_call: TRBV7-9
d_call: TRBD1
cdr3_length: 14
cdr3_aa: CASSQQGHQETQYF
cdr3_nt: TGTGCCAGCAGTCAACAGGGGCACCAAGAGACCCAGTACTTC

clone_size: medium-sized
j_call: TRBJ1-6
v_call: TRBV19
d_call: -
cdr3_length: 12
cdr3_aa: CASGQRVSPLHF
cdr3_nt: TGTGCCAGTGGACAGAGGGTATCACCCCTCCACTTT

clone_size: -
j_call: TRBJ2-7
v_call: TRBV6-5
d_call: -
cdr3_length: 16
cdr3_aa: CASSYLGHLSTYEQYF
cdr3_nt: TGTGCCAGCAGTTACTTAGGACACCTATCAACCTACGAGCAGTACTTC

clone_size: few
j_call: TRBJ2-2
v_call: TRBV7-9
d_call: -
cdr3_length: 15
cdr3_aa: CASSPLVTGTGELFF
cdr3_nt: TGTGCCAGCAGCCCTCTGGTCACGGGAACCGGGGAGCTGTTTTTT

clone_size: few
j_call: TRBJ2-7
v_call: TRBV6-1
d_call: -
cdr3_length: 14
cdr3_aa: CASSEARGGYEQYF
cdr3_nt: TGTGCCAGCAGTGAAGCGAGGGGTGGGTACGAGCAGTACTTC

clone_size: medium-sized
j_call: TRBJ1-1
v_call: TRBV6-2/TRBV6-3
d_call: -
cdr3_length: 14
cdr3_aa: CASSSGTEKLEAFF
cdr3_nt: TGTGCCAGCAGTTCCGGAACGGAGAAGCTCGAAGCTTTCTTT

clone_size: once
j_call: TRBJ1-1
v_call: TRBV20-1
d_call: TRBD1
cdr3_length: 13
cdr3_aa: CSAVSPGGTEAFF
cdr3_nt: TGCAGTGCTGTGAGCCCAGGGGGGACTGAAGCTTTCTTT

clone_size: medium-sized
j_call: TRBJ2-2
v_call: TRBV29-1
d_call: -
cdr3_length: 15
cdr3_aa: CSVLSWTSNTGELFF
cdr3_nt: TGCAGCGTGCTCTCGTGGACTTCGAACACCGGGGAGCTGTTTTTT

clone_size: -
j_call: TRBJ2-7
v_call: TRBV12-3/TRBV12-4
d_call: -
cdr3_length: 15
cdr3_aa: CASSFQGGPSYEQYF
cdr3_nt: TGTGCCAGCAGTTTTCAAGGGGGTCCCTCCTACGAGCAGTACTTC

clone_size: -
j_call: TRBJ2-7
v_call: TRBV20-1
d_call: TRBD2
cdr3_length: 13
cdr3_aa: CSAPWGGTYEQYF
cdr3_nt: TGCAGTGCCCCTTGGGGGGGTACCTACGAGCAGTACTTC

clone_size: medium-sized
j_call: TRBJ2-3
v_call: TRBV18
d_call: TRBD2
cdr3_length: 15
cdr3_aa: CASSSTSGDTDTQYF
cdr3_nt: TGTGCCAGCTCAAGCACTAGCGGGGATACAGATACGCAGTATTTT

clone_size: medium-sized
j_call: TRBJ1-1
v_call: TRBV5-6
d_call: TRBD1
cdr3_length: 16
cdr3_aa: CASSPGTGGTGTEAFF
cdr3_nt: TGTGCCAGCAGCCCGGGGACAGGGGGCACGGGCACTGAAGCTTTCTTT

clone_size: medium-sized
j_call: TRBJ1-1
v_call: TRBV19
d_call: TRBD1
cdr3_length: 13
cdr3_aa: CASSIETGTEAFF
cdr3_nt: TGTGCCAGTAGTATAGAGACAGGGACTGAAGCTTTCTTT

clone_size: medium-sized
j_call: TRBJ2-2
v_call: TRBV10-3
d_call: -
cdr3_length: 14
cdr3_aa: CATRTTSNTGELFF
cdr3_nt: TGTGCCACCCGGACAACCTCGAACACCGGGGAGCTGTTTTTT

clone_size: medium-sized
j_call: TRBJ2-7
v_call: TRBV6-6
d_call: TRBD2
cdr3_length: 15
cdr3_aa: CASSERLASSYEQYF
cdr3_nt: TGTGCCAGCAGTGAGAGACTAGCGAGCTCCTACGAGCAGTACTTC

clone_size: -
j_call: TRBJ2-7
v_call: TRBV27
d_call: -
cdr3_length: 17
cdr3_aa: CASSSGTGQAVTYEQYF
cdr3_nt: TGTGCCAGCAGTTCGGGTACAGGGCAGGCAGTAACCTACGAGCAGTACTTC

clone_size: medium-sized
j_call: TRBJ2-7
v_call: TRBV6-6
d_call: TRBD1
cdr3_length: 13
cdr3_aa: CASFGTASYEQYF
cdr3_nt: TGTGCCAGCTTTGGGACAGCCTCCTACGAGCAGTACTTC

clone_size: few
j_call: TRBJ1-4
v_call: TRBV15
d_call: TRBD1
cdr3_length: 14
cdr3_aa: CATKDRDRVEKLFF
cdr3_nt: TGTGCCACCAAAGACAGGGACAGGGTTGAAAAACTGTTTTTT

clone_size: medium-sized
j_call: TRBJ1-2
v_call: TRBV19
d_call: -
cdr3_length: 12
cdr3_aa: CASTTGLRGYTF
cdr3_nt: TGTGCCAGCACGACAGGACTTCGAGGCTACACCTTC

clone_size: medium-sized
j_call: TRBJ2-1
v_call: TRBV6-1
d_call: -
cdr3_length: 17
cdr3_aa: CAIRAGTYRSRFNEQFF
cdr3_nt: TGTGCCATCCGAGCAGGGACCTACAGGTCTCGCTTCAATGAGCAGTTCTTC

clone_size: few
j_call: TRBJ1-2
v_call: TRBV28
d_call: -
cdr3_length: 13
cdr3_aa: CASSFGRGHGYTF
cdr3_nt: TGTGCCAGCAGTTTTGGCAGGGGACATGGCTACACCTTC

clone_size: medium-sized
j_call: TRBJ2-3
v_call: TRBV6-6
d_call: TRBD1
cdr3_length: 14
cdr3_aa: CASNRDRVTDTQYF
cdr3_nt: TGTGCCAGCAATCGGGACAGGGTCACAGATACGCAGTATTTT

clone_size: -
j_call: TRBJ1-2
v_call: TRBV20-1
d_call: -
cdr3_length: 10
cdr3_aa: CSPDNYGYTF
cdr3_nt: TGCAGTCCCGATAACTATGGCTACACCTTC

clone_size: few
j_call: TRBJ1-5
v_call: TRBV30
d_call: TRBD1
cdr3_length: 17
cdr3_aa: CAWSTDRERVSNQPQHF
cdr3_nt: TGTGCCTGGAGTACGGACAGGGAAAGGGTAAGCAATCAGCCCCAGCATTTT

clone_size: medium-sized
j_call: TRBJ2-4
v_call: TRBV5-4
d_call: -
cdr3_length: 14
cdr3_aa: CASSPELAKNIQYF
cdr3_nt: TGTGCCAGCAGTCCAGAGCTAGCCAAAAACATTCAGTACTTC

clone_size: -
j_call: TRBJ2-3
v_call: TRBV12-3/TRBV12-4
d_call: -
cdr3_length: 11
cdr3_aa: CASTRDGTQYF
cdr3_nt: TGTGCCAGCACCCGAGATGGTACGCAGTATTTT

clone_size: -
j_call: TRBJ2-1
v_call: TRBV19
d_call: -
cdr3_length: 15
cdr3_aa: CASSIAGEVHNEQFF
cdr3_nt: TGTGCCAGTAGTATAGCAGGGGAAGTCCACAATGAGCAGTTCTTC

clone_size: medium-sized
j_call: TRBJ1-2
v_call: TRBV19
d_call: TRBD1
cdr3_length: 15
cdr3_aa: CASSIRPGQGVGYTF
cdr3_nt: TGTGCCAGTAGTATTCGCCCCGGACAGGGGGTAGGCTACACCTTC

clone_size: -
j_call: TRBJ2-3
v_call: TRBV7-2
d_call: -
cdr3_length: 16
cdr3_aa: CASSLDAGTWGDTQYF
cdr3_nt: TGTGCCAGCAGCTTAGATGCGGGTACCTGGGGAGATACGCAGTATTTT